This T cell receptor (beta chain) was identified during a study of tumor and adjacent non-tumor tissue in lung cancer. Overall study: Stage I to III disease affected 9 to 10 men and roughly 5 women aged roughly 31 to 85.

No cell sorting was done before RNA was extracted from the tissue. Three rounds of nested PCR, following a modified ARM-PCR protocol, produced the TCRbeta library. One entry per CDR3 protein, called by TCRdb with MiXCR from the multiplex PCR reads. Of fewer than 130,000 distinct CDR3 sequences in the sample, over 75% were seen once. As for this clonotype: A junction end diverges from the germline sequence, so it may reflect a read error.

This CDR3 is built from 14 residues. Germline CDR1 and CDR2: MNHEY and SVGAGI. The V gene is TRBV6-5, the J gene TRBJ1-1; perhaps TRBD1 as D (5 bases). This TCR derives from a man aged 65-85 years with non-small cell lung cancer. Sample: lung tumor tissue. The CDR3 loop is CASSTGDLGTEASF. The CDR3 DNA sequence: TGTGCCAGCAGTACAGGAGACTTGGGCACTGAGGCTTCCTTT.